The entry below gives a single TCR beta chain sequence along with its context. Antigen: not known. Data came from immunoSEQ multiplex PCR; TCRdb stores just in-frame clones and leaves some out. The repertoire holds roughly 5,000 clones, with approximately 96% as singletons. Healthy nonsmoking adults and healthy children aged about 15-60 months donated peripheral blood. Deletions cut 0 bases from V and 5 bases from J, with 22 bases between. This CDR3 is built from 18 residues. In germline, CDR1 is LNHNV, CDR2 YYDKDF (reference sequence). This sample was taken from a study of naive CD8 T cells in extremely preterm neonates. Overall study results and limits: Compared with older groups, preterm CDR3s were shorter, with fewer N additions and less trimming. CDR3 nucleotide sharing was 2.5% to 3% in preterm, roughly 0.39% term, around 0.03% children, over 0.0085% adults.

The chain combines TRBV15 with TRBJ1-1; TRBD1 might be the D (5 bases). This receptor was taken from a human donor in good health. The sample was naive CD8+ T cells from blood. CDR3 residues: CATSRDLLGPGGWTEAFF. DNA for the CDR3: TGTGCCACCAGCAGAGATCTCCTGGGGCCAGGCGGCTGGACTGAAGCTTTCTTT.